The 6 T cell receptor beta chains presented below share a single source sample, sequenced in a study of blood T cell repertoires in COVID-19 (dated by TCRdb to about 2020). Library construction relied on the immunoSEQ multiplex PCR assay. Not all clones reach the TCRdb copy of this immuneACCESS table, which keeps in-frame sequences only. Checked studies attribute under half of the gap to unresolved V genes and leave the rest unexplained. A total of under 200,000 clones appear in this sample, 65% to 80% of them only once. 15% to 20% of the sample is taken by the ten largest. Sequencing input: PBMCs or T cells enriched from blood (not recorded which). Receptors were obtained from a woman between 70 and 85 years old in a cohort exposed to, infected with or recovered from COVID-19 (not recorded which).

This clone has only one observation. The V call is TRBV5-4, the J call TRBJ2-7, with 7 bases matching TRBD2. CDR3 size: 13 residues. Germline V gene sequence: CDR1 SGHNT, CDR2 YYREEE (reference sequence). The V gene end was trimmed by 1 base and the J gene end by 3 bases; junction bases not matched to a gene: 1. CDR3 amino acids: CASSLPSGYEQYF. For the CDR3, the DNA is TGTGCCAGCAGCTTGCCTAGCGGCTACGAGCAGTACTTC.

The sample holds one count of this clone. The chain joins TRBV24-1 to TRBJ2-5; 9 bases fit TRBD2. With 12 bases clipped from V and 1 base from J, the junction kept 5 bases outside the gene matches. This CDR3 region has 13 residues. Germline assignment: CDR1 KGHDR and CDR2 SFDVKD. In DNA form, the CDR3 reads TGTGCCGTTAGCGGGAGCGCCCAAGAGACCCAGTACTTC. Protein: CAVSGSAQETQYF.

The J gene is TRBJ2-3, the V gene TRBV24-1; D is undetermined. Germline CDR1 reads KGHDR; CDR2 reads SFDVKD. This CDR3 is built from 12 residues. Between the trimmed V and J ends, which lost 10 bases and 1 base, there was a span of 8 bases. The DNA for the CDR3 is TGTGCCACTTCTCCAGGCACAGATACGCAGTATTTT. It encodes CATSPGTDTQYF.

The CDR3 sequence: CASSSLRDRLTDTQYF. CDR3 bases: TGTGCCAGCAGCTCGCTCCGGGACAGGCTCACAGATACGCAGTATTTT. This chain connects TRBV5-4 to TRBJ2-3; 8 bases align to TRBD1. CDR3 size: 16 residues. Germline assignment: CDR1 SGHNT and CDR2 YYREEE (reference sequence). V lost 3 bases to trimming and J lost 2 bases; unmatched junction nucleotides: 8.

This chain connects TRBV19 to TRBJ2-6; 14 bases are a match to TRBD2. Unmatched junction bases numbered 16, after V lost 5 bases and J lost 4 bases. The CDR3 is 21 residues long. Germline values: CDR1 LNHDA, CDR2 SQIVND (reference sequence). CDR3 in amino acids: CASSPRGPTGTSGGGANVLTF. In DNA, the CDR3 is TGTGCCAGTAGTCCCCGCGGGCCTACCGGGACTAGCGGGGGAGGGGCCAACGTCCTGACTTTC.

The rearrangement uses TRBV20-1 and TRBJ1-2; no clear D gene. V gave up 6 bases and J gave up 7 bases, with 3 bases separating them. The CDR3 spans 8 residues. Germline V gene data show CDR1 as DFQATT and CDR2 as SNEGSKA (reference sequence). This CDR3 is CSASGYTF. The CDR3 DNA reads TGCAGTGCCAGTGGCTACACCTTC.